This T cell receptor beta chain was recovered during a study of cytomegalovirus exposure and HLA in healthy donors. The CDR3 is 13 amino acids. V lost 4 bases and J 5 bases, leaving 11 bases between the germline ends. Germline-derived CDR1 and CDR2 are KGHSH and LQKENI. The repertoire was sequenced with immunoSEQ multiplex PCR; TCRdb's copy has only in-frame clones and lacks some. The profile shows 190,000 or so clones, 80% to 85% of them singletons. J is TRBJ1-2 and V is TRBV18, with TRBD1 as a possible D gene (6 bases). The origin of this receptor is a woman younger than 35 in good health and CMV-seropositive. The material sequenced was PBMCs. The CDR3: CASSLGQLYGYTF. CDR3 DNA: TGTGCCAGCTCACTAGGACAGCTATATGGCTACACCTTC.